This T cell receptor (beta chain) is from a study of monozygotic twins with inflammatory bowel disease. Study-wide results and limits: Treatment differences in immunosuppression may have added variability to the repertoires of patients.

TCRdb reanalyzed the 5' RACE reads, giving one entry per CDR3 protein sequence and no DNA. The sample includes some 440,000 distinct CDR3 sequences. Notes on this clonotype: Its target is not known.

Germline CDR1 is DFQATT and CDR2 is SNEGSKA (reference sequence). The CDR3 consists of 15 residues. The sample consisted of blood. The V and J genes are TRBV20-1 and TRBJ1-6; the TRBD1 assignment by TCRdb is unverifiable without DNA. The sequence was obtained from a human donor with ulcerative colitis or Crohn's disease, or a healthy co-twin of an affected twin (not recorded which). The CDR3 loop is CSAPRPGQEVSPLHF.